The 13 T cell receptor beta chains below all came from one sample that was sequenced in a study of siplizumab effects on memory and regulatory T cells. The assay was immunoSEQ multiplex PCR, and TCRdb's table has in-frame clones only and misses some. The sample has around 6,500 clones, 60% to 70% seen once; the top ten hold approximately 16%. The sequenced material came from effector memory CD8+ T cells sorted from blood. Subset: unstimulated CD8+ effector memory T cells. The receptor set was obtained from a human donor in good health.

The CDR3 DNA reads TGTGCCAGCGGATCTGAGGGGGGTAACACTGAAGCTTTCTTT. Amino acid sequence: CASGSEGGNTEAFF. V gene TRBV6-5 combines with J gene TRBJ1-1; TRBD1 might be the D (6 bases). Trimming removed 8 bases at V and 2 bases at J, with 15 bases between. Looked up from germline, CDR1 is MNHEY and CDR2 is SVGAGI. This CDR3 is built from 14 residues.

The chain recombines TRBV6-1 with TRBJ1-1, with D maybe TRBD1 (6 bases). CDR3 length equals 15 residues. In germline, CDR1 is MNHNS, CDR2 SASEGT. Between the trimmed V and J ends, which lost 3 bases and 2 bases, there was a span of 13 bases. CDR3: CASSEWGGSNTEAFF. As DNA, the CDR3 is TGTGCCAGCAGTGAGTGGGGGGGCAGTAACACTGAAGCTTTCTTT.

This clone was seen more than once but under ten times. The chain couples TRBV10-1 to TRBJ1-5; TRBD1 aligns across 12 bases. The CDR3 is 17 amino acids. After removal of 9 bases from V and 0 bases from J, the junction contained 9 bases not matched to a gene. CDR1 is WNHNN, CDR2 SYGVQD, per germline (reference sequence). CDR3 amino acids: CARVGTGGGYSNQPQHF. CDR3 DNA: TGCGCCAGAGTGGGGACAGGGGGCGGGTATAGCAATCAGCCCCAGCATTTT.

The chain links TRBV25-1 to TRBJ2-5, with unresolved D. The CDR3 spans 18 residues. Germline V gene lookup returns CDR1 MGHDK and CDR2 SYGVNS. Between the trimmed V and J ends, which lost 4 bases and 2 bases, there was a span of 23 bases. CDR3 DNA: TGTGCCAGCAGTGTCCACAGTAAGTCCATTACTTTACAAGAGACCCAGTACTTC. As protein: CASSVHSKSITLQETQYF.

The CDR3 spells CASSYAGVQYF. Written as DNA, the CDR3 is TGTGCCAGCAGCTACGCAGGGGTGCAGTACTTC. The J gene is TRBJ2-7, the V gene TRBV5-4, with D perhaps TRBD1 (6 bases). Trimming shortened V by 3 bases and J by 9 bases, and 10 bases separated the two germline ends. The CDR3 is 11 amino acids. Germline V gene sequence: CDR1 SGHNT, CDR2 YYREEE (reference sequence).

This chain joins TRBV4-2 and TRBJ2-3, with TRBD2 matching 11 bases. Trimming took 0 bases from V and 4 from J; bases not matched to a gene: 3. This CDR3 has 16 amino acids. Germline V lookup: CDR1 LGHNA, CDR2 YNFKEQ. This chain's CDR3 is CASSQDTSGGADTQYF. In DNA, the CDR3 is TGTGCCAGCAGCCAAGATACTAGCGGGGGAGCAGATACGCAGTATTTT.

The rearrangement links TRBV6-1 to TRBJ2-2; D is uncertain. CDR1 MNHNS and CDR2 SASEGT come from the germline V gene. The CDR3 is 15 amino acids. Trimming shortened V by 1 base and J by 3 bases, and 9 bases separated the two germline ends. The CDR3 is CASSEGAGYTGELFF. CDR3 DNA: TGTGCCAGCAGTGAAGGTGCAGGCTACACCGGGGAGCTGTTTTTT.

V gene TRBV28 combines with J gene TRBJ1-1, with D unresolved. The CDR3 contains 14 residues. V dropped 2 bases and J dropped 1 base, with 8 bases sitting between them. CDR1 is MDHEN, CDR2 SYDVKM, per germline. CDR3 sequence (DNA): TGTGCCAGCAGTTTACATGAGAAGAACACTGAAGCTTTCTTT. Translating it yields CASSLHEKNTEAFF.

This clone was counted between two and nine times. V is TRBV5-4 and J is TRBJ2-6, with D maybe TRBD1 (6 bases). CDR3 length: 15 residues. Germline loops: CDR1 SGHNT, CDR2 YYREEE (reference sequence). V lost 8 bases and J 0 bases, leaving 12 bases between the germline ends. The CDR3 DNA reads as TGTGCCAGTCATAACAGGGTCTCTGGGGCCAACGTCCTGACTTTC. This encodes CASHNRVSGANVLTF. The full variable domain, completed using reference TRBV5-4 and TRBJ2-6, is ETGVTQSPTHLIKTRGQQVTLRCSSQSGHNTVSWYQQALGQGPQFIFQYYREEENGRGNFPPRFSGLQFPNYSSELNVNALELDDSALYLCASHNRVSGANVLTFGAGSRLTVL.

This chain connects TRBV6-4 to TRBJ2-3; 8 bases line up with TRBD2. The CDR3 spans 15 residues. Per germline, CDR1 MRHNA and CDR2 SNTAGT. The J segment lost 0 bases and the V segment lost 4 bases, leaving 3 bases of the junction unmatched. This CDR3 is CASSGSGGSTDTQYF. The CDR3, as DNA: TGTGCCAGCAGTGGGAGCGGGGGAAGCACAGATACGCAGTATTTT.

The rearrangement links TRBV6-4 to TRBJ2-3, with D tentatively TRBD2 (5 bases). Germline CDR1 and CDR2: MRHNA and SNTAGT. The CDR3 runs to 13 residues. V lost 0 bases and J 9 bases, leaving 10 bases between the germline ends. Written as DNA, the CDR3 is TGTGCCAGCAGTGACTCGATGGCTAGCACGCAGTATTTT. Protein sequence: CASSDSMASTQYF.

The chain is built from TRBV27 and TRBJ1-3; D is unclear. Trimming stripped 4 bases from V and 2 bases from J, with 21 bases between. Germline V gene lookup returns CDR1 MNHEY and CDR2 SMNVEV (reference sequence). CDR3 length equals 18 residues. This chain's CDR3 is CASSSVEPGPIAGNTIYF. The CDR3 DNA reads TGTGCCAGCAGTTCGGTCGAGCCGGGTCCTATCGCTGGAAACACCATATATTTT.

CDR3 in amino acids: CASSPMGNQPQHF. CDR3 nucleotide sequence: TGTGCCAGCAGTCCCATGGGCAATCAGCCCCAGCATTTT. V is TRBV6-5 and J is TRBJ1-5, with unresolved D. V shed 5 bases and J shed 2 bases, with 7 bases lying between them. This CDR3 has 13 residues. The germline CDR1 and CDR2 sequences are MNHEY and SVGAGI.